The clone carrying this T cell receptor (beta chain) was picked up a small number of times. Its target is not known. This sample is drawn from a study of CD8+ T cells in alopecia areata. Overall study: The drug, oral tofacitinib, was given to treated patients at 5 to 10 mg twice daily. The study's findings and limits: An increase in clonality over normal scalp was evident in lesional scalp, especially alopecia totalis/universalis.

Extracted RNA was reverse transcribed into cDNA, the sequencing template. Here immunoSEQ multiplex PCR was the method, and the copy in TCRdb shows in-frame clones only, minus some. The top ten clones hold 14% to 15% of a sample with tens of thousands of clones, 29% of them seen once. As for treatment: oral pan-JAK inhibitor, 5-10 mg twice daily. The CDR3 totals 11 residues. Trimming pared 10 bases from V and 1 base from J, leaving 7 bases between. Germline-derived CDR1 and CDR2 are MNHNS and SASEGT. This TCR was sampled from a human donor with alopecia areata. The rearrangement links TRBV6-1 to TRBJ1-2, with D tentatively TRBD1 (5 bases). The specimen comprised CD8+ T cells sorted from blood, sampled at week 4, from a patient treated with tofacitinib. The CDR3 bases are TGTGCCATTGGGGGTAACTATGGCTACACCTTC. It is translated as CAIGGNYGYTF.